These 17 T cell receptor beta chains originate from one sample sequenced in a study of CD8 T cell repertoires and HIV-1 epitope variants (TCRdb year 2020). Libraries were prepared through the immunoSEQ multiplex PCR assay. Held by TCRdb, this immuneACCESS table contains in-frame sequences only and omits some clones. Under half of the omission traces to an unresolved V gene where checked; the cause of the rest is unknown. In this sample the table shows some 5,000 clones, 68% of which occur a single time. The ten largest clones represent 43% of the sample. Antigens for these TCRs are unknown. The sample consisted of cultured CD8+ T cells derived from PBMCs. Source of these receptors: a male donor with HIV.

The CDR3 DNA is TGTGCCAGCAGCCAACTAGCGGTTCCCTACGAGCAGTACTTC. Translated, it gives CASSQLAVPYEQYF. The V call is TRBV14, the J call TRBJ2-7; 7 nucleotides agree with TRBD2. The germline V gene encodes CDR1 SGHDN and CDR2 FVKESK. Trimming took 2 bases from V and 2 from J; bases not matched to a gene: 3. There are 14 residues in the CDR3.

The J gene is TRBJ1-1, the V gene TRBV4-3, with D hard to call. V dropped 0 bases and J dropped 0 bases, with 17 bases sitting between them. The CDR3 spans 18 residues. In germline, CDR1 is LGHNA, CDR2 YSLEER. The CDR3 protein is CASSQDPTDQNLNTEAFF. CDR3 bases: TGCGCCAGCAGCCAAGACCCGACCGATCAAAACCTGAACACTGAAGCTTTCTTT.

This clone came up a few times. The chain employs TRBV5-1 and TRBJ2-7; D possibly matches TRBD1 or TRBD2 (6 bases each). The CDR3 has 13 amino acids. V was trimmed by 4 bases and J by 3 bases, leaving 11 bases between them. Germline loops: CDR1 SGHRS, CDR2 YFSETQ. This CDR3 reads CASSPEGGYEQYF. The CDR3 bases are TGCGCCAGCAGCCCGGAGGGGGGCTACGAGCAGTACTTC.

V gene TRBV4-1 combines with J gene TRBJ1-1, with D unclear. Germline V lookup: CDR1 MGHRA, CDR2 YSYEKL. CDR3 length equals 15 residues. V was pared by 2 bases and J by 7 bases, with 17 bases between. CDR3: CASSQRHPSLIEAFF. For the CDR3, the DNA is TGCGCCAGCAGCCAACGGCACCCTTCTTTAATTGAAGCTTTCTTT.

The chain recombines TRBV5-8 with TRBJ2-7; perhaps D is TRBD1 or TRBD2 (5 bases each). V lost 4 bases, J lost 4 bases, and 12 bases lay in between. There are 13 residues in the CDR3. CDR1 and CDR2 (germline): SGHTS, YDEGEE. This CDR3 is CASSGGVGYEQYF. The CDR3 nucleotides are TGTGCCAGCAGCGGGGGAGTCGGATACGAGCAGTACTTC.

This clone has more than one count but fewer than ten. The chain carries TRBV14 and TRBJ1-1, with D tentatively TRBD1 (6 bases). The germline gives CDR1 SGHDN, CDR2 FVKESK. The ends were cut back, 0 bases at V and 4 bases at J, with 12 bases in the middle. The CDR3 sequence is 15 residues long. The DNA of the CDR3 is TGTGCCAGCAGCCAAGATACGGGGGCGCGCACTGAAGCTTTCTTT. It yields the protein CASSQDTGARTEAFF.

The rearrangement uses TRBV28 and TRBJ1-1, with 8 bases fitting TRBD1. With 5 bases clipped from V and 0 bases from J, the junction kept 2 bases outside the gene matches. The CDR3 contains 14 residues. The V gene's germline CDR1 is MDHEN and CDR2 SYDVKM. CDR3 sequence reads: CASSTGQVNTEAFF. In DNA form, the CDR3 reads TGTGCCAGCAGTACGGGACAGGTGAACACTGAAGCTTTCTTT. The full variable domain, with the rest looked up from reference TRBV28 and TRBJ1-1, is DVKVTQSSRYLVKRTGEKVFLECVQDMDHENMFWYRQDPGLGLRLIYFSYDVKMKEKGDIPEGYSVSREKKERFSLILESASTNQTSMYLCASSTGQVNTEAFFGQGTRLTVV.

The chain has TRBV6-6 and TRBJ2-1, with 7 nucleotides matching TRBD1. Germline CDR1 and CDR2: MNHNY and SVGAGI (reference sequence). CDR3 length equals 16 residues. The J segment lost 1 base and the V segment lost 4 bases, leaving 7 bases of the junction unmatched. The CDR3 here is CASSLSQGISYNEQFF. CDR3 sequence (DNA): TGTGCCAGCAGTTTATCACAGGGGATATCCTACAATGAGCAGTTCTTC.

V usage is TRBV5-1 and J usage is TRBJ2-1; 12 nucleotides align to TRBD2. There are 19 residues in the CDR3. Germline CDR1 SGHRS, CDR2 YFSETQ. V gave up 0 bases and J gave up 4 bases; unmatched junction bases: 11. CDR3 coding DNA: TGCGCCAGCAGCTTGGAGGGGAGACTAGCGGGAGTTAAATACAATGAGCAGTTCTTC. Translating gives CASSLEGRLAGVKYNEQFF.

The chain combines TRBV5-4 with TRBJ2-7, with D perhaps TRBD2 (5 bases). V was cut by 4 bases and J by 2 bases, with 13 bases left in between. The CDR3 contains 14 residues. Germline V CDR1 and CDR2: SGHNT, YYREEE (reference sequence). CDR3 amino acids: CASSPRERTYEQYF. CDR3 bases: TGTGCCAGCAGCCCCCGGGAACGCACCTACGAGCAGTACTTC.

The rearrangement uses TRBV6-5 and TRBJ2-7; TRBD2 aligns across 8 bases. The CDR3 covers 14 residues. Per germline, CDR1 MNHEY and CDR2 SVGAGI. The J segment lost 1 base and the V segment lost 7 bases, leaving 6 bases of the junction unmatched. CDR3 nucleotides: TGTGCCAGCATAGGGCGGGGGGAATCCTACGAGCAGTACTTC. Its translation: CASIGRGESYEQYF.

The rearrangement links TRBV18 to TRBJ2-7, with D unresolved. Germline-derived CDR1 and CDR2 are KGHSH and LQKENI. The CDR3 extends over 16 amino acids. The V end was cut by 3 bases, the J end by 5 bases, with 20 bases between. CDR3 coding DNA: TGTGCCAGCTCACCGACCGGGTCAGTAAGAGTCCACGAGCAGTACTTC. Translated, it gives CASSPTGSVRVHEQYF.

This clone is categorized as hyperexpanded. The gene calls are TRBV4-1 and TRBJ1-2; no clear D. This CDR3 is built from 16 residues. Trimming left V 0 bases short and J 3 bases short, with 14 bases between. Germline CDR1 is MGHRA and CDR2 is YSYEKL. The CDR3 coding sequence is TGCGCCAGCAGCCAAGATCCCCCAGACTTGGACTATGGCTACACCTTC. Encoded protein: CASSQDPPDLDYGYTF.

This chain joins TRBV4-2 and TRBJ2-7; 7 bases line up with TRBD1. CDR3 length: 14 amino acids. CDR1 LGHNA and CDR2 YNFKEQ come from the germline V gene. V lost 5 bases, J lost 7 bases, and 11 bases stayed unmatched. This CDR3 is CASSLGQYLREQYF. The CDR3 DNA reads as TGTGCCAGCAGCTTGGGACAGTACCTTCGTGAGCAGTACTTC.

This clone counts as medium-sized (0.01 to 0.1%). One junction end disagrees with the germline gene, perhaps due to a read error. The chain employs TRBV7-9 and TRBJ2-7; 7 bases are a match to TRBD2. Germline CDR1 is SEHNR and CDR2 is FQNEAQ (reference sequence). This CDR3 comprises 17 residues. CDR3 sequence (DNA): TGTGCCAGCAGATTAGATGGTCCTAGCGGAGCCCCCTACGAGCAGTACTTC. Amino acids: CASRLDGPSGAPYEQYF.

The J gene is TRBJ2-3, the V gene TRBV28; D is uncertain. Trimming stripped 5 bases from V and 2 bases from J, with 2 bases between. The CDR3 contains 11 residues. CDR1 MDHEN and CDR2 SYDVKM come from the germline V gene. The CDR3 nucleotides read TGTGCCAGCAGTATCACAGATACGCAGTATTTT. As protein: CASSITDTQYF.

J is TRBJ1-3 and V is TRBV29-1; no clear D gene. The CDR3 length is 11 residues. Per the germline V gene, CDR1 is SQVTM and CDR2 is ANQGSEA. The V gene lost 3 bases and the J gene lost 4 bases, with 4 bases spanning the gap. The CDR3 loop is CSVEAGNTIYF. The CDR3 DNA sequence: TGCAGCGTTGAGGCGGGAAACACCATATATTTT.